Listed here are 17 T cell receptor beta chains from one sample, sequenced in a study of T cell changes during pregnancy in multiple sclerosis (dated by TCRdb to between 2017 and 2020). Libraries were made using the immunoSEQ multiplex PCR assay. Sourced from immuneACCESS, this table was stored by TCRdb with only in-frame sequences that have V and J called. A share of the clones is absent; for the studies checked, an unresolved V gene accounts for under half, and the remainder has no known explanation. The sample table holds 30,000 to 40,000 clones, of which around 92% were seen once. The top ten clonotypes cover around 8.8% of the sample. Source: CD8+ T cells from peripheral blood mononuclear cells, taken in the third trimester of pregnancy. The receptor source for this set is a female donor with multiple sclerosis, enrolled in a pregnancy study.

The chain couples TRBV5-1 to TRBJ1-2, with 9 bases identical to TRBD1. The CDR3 runs to 15 residues. Trimming at V came to 5 bases and at J to 6 bases, leaving 11 bases not matched to a gene. Germline V gene lookup returns CDR1 SGHRS and CDR2 YFSETQ. In nucleotides, the CDR3 is TGCGCCAGCAGTTTCCGACAGGGGGTGGAAAATGGCTACACCTTC. It codes for CASSFRQGVENGYTF.

This chain joins TRBV13 and TRBJ1-1; D unclear. Germline CDR1 is PRHDT and CDR2 is FYEKMQ (reference sequence). The CDR3 is 14 residues long. The V end was cut by 0 bases, the J end by 5 bases, with 10 bases between. The DNA of the CDR3 is TGTGCCAGCAGCTTAGGCCCCCCCAGGACTGAAGCTTTCTTT. It encodes CASSLGPPRTEAFF.

This chain joins TRBV18 and TRBJ2-1; 8 nucleotides line up with TRBD1. The CDR3 is made up of 16 amino acids. Germline-derived CDR1 and CDR2 are KGHSH and LQKENI. Trimming took 5 bases from V and 2 from J; bases not matched to a gene: 8. The DNA of the CDR3 is TGTGCCAGCTCATCCCCTCAGGGGGCTCCCTACAATGAGCAGTTCTTC. Its translation: CASSSPQGAPYNEQFF.

V and J are TRBV10-1 and TRBJ2-1, with 10 bases aligning to TRBD2. Germline CDR1 is WNHNN and CDR2 is SYGVQD (reference sequence). V gave up 6 bases and J gave up 9 bases; unmatched junction bases: 11. The CDR3 runs to 15 residues. CDR3 residues: CASSGTSGELGEQFF. For the CDR3, the DNA is TGCGCCAGCAGCGGAACTAGCGGGGAACTGGGTGAGCAGTTCTTC.

The J gene is TRBJ1-2, the V gene TRBV9, with D possibly being TRBD1 (6 bases). The CDR3 covers 13 residues. Germline loops: CDR1 SGDLS, CDR2 YYNGEE. V gave up 3 bases and J gave up 6 bases, with 12 bases separating them. CDR3: CASSEEAGDGYTF. The CDR3 DNA sequence: TGTGCCAGCAGCGAAGAAGCAGGGGATGGCTACACCTTC.

V and J are TRBV6-5 and TRBJ2-7, with 7 bases fitting TRBD1. J was trimmed by 2 bases and V by 2 bases; bases with no gene match: 9. CDR3 length: 16 residues. Germline assignment: CDR1 MNHEY and CDR2 SVGAGI. CDR3 sequence reads: CASSYTPLQGTYEQYF. The CDR3 DNA sequence: TGTGCCAGCAGTTACACGCCCCTACAGGGGACCTACGAGCAGTACTTC.

The chain recombines TRBV27 with TRBJ1-5; a possible D gene is TRBD1 (6 bases). The germline V gene encodes CDR1 MNHEY and CDR2 SMNVEV (reference sequence). Trimming removed 2 bases from V and 3 bases from J, with 8 bases in between. The CDR3 length is 14 residues. The CDR3 spells CASSLQGTNQPQHF. The CDR3 DNA is TGTGCCAGCAGTTTACAGGGGACCAATCAGCCCCAGCATTTT.

The chain has TRBV19 and TRBJ1-5; no firm D call. The CDR3 spans 13 residues. V gave up 2 bases and J gave up 4 bases, with 6 bases separating them. Germline CDR1 is LNHDA and CDR2 is SQIVND (reference sequence). This chain's CDR3 is CASSITANQPQHF. The CDR3 nucleotides read TGTGCCAGTAGTATAACAGCAAATCAGCCCCAGCATTTT.

The chain links TRBV19 to TRBJ2-5, with D perhaps matching TRBD2 (5 bases). The CDR3 is 14 amino acids. Germline assignment: CDR1 LNHDA and CDR2 SQIVND (reference sequence). The germline V and J ends were trimmed by 5 bases and 5 bases, with 15 bases remaining between them. CDR3 in amino acids: CASSGPGELETQYF. The DNA of the CDR3 is TGTGCCAGTAGTGGCCCCGGGGAGCTGGAGACCCAGTACTTC.

The genes are TRBV10-2 and TRBJ2-2, with D unresolved. This CDR3 comprises 11 residues. Deletions cut 7 bases from V and 7 bases from J, with 7 bases between. Germline loops: CDR1 WSHSY, CDR2 SAAADI. The CDR3 coding sequence is TGCGCCAGCATGGCTTTCGGGGAGCTGTTTTTT. Protein product: CASMAFGELFF.

The chain employs TRBV19 and TRBJ1-1, with D perhaps matching TRBD1 (6 bases). In germline, CDR1 is LNHDA, CDR2 SQIVND (reference sequence). Deletions cut 5 bases from V and 7 bases from J, with 20 bases between. The CDR3 length is 15 residues. The CDR3 loop is CASSDDGAGAVEAFF. The CDR3 region has the DNA TGTGCCAGTAGTGACGACGGGGCAGGGGCTGTTGAAGCTTTCTTT.

The rearrangement links TRBV7-2 to TRBJ2-7, with 7 bases identical to TRBD2. The CDR3 is 14 residues long. Losses at the gene ends were 1 base for V and 1 base for J; bases not matched to a gene: 1. Germline V gene data show CDR1 as SGHTA and CDR2 as FQGNSA. CDR3 nucleotide sequence: TGTGCCAGCAGCTTAGTCGGGAGGTCCTACGAGCAGTACTTC. It codes for CASSLVGRSYEQYF.

CDR3 DNA: TGTGCCAGCAGTGGGTTAGCGGGGGGGCCAGTCACAGATACGCAGTATTTT. Translated: CASSGLAGGPVTDTQYF. The chain employs TRBV6-1 and TRBJ2-3, with TRBD2 matching 11 bases. Germline values: CDR1 MNHNS, CDR2 SASEGT. The junction had 8 bases not matched to a gene; V was cut back by 4 bases and J by 2 bases. This CDR3 has 17 amino acids.

The count of this clone is one. The rearrangement uses TRBV4-1 and TRBJ1-4; no firm D call. The CDR3 spans 15 residues. V shed 4 bases and J shed 0 bases, with 9 bases lying between them. Germline-derived CDR1 and CDR2 are MGHRA and YSYEKL. The CDR3: CASSPNAATNEKLFF. CDR3 in DNA: TGCGCCAGCAGCCCCAATGCAGCAACTAATGAAAAACTGTTTTTT.

V and J are TRBV4-1 and TRBJ2-7; the D gene is possibly TRBD1 (6 bases). The length of the CDR3 is 16 residues. V was shortened by 0 bases and J by 8 bases, with 20 bases between the two germline ends. Looked up from germline, CDR1 is MGHRA and CDR2 is YSYEKL. The CDR3 region has the DNA TGCGCCAGCAGCCAAGACGGAATACCGGGACAATCAAAGCAGTACTTC. Translated: CASSQDGIPGQSKQYF.

The chain carries TRBV10-1 and TRBJ2-1; 8 bases line up with TRBD1. Germline CDR1 reads WNHNN; CDR2 reads SYGVQD (reference sequence). V lost 4 bases to trimming and J lost 8 bases; unmatched junction nucleotides: 7. CDR3 length equals 14 residues. CDR3 sequence (DNA): TGCGCCAGCAGTGCAGGGGGCGTACTCGATGAGCAGTTCTTC. Translating gives CASSAGGVLDEQFF.

The V call is TRBV6-1, the J call TRBJ2-2, with D tentatively TRBD2 (5 bases). The CDR3 consists of 15 residues. V lost 3 bases, J lost 1 base, and 9 bases lay in between. The germline CDR1 and CDR2 sequences are MNHNS and SASEGT. CDR3 sequence: CASSEFGLNTGELFF. As DNA, the CDR3 is TGTGCCAGCAGTGAGTTCGGACTGAACACCGGGGAGCTGTTTTTT.